This passage covers 12 T cell receptor beta chains from one sample sequenced in a study of CD8 T cells in Susac syndrome. RNA totalling roughly 0.45 to 1 ug underwent reverse transcription with random hexamers. TCRdb reprocessed the immunoSEQ multiplex PCR reads with MiXCR, giving one entry per CDR3 protein. In the table there are 75,000 to 95,000 distinct CDR3 sequences, about 95% of which are singletons. The sample comprised CD8+ T cells from PBMCs. These receptors were collected from a human donor with Susac syndrome.

The chain links TRBV29-1 to TRBJ2-7; the D is unclear. V gave up 5 bases and J gave up 4 bases, with 15 bases separating them. CDR3 length: 13 residues. Per germline, CDR1 SQVTM and CDR2 ANQGSEA. The CDR3 DNA reads TGCAGCGTTACCGGGCAAGACGTTTACGAGCAGTACTTC. It codes for CSVTGQDVYEQYF.

This chain links TRBV5-4 with TRBJ1-4; D call uncertain. Germline lookup yields CDR1 SGHNT and CDR2 YYREEE (reference sequence). Deletions cut 3 bases from V and 3 bases from J, with 6 bases between. CDR3 size: 13 residues. The CDR3 is CASSSQSNEKLFF. Written as DNA, the CDR3 is TGTGCCAGCAGCTCCCAGTCTAATGAAAAACTGTTTTTT. The full variable domain, in which reference TRBV5-4 and TRBJ1-4 provide the parts outside the CDR3, is ETGVTQSPTHLIKTRGQQVTLRCSSQSGHNTVSWYQQALGQGPQFIFQYYREEENGRGNFPPRFSGLQFPNYSSELNVNALELDDSALYLCASSSQSNEKLFFGSGTQLSVL.

The chain joins TRBV30 to TRBJ1-6; D gene ambiguous. The CDR3 consists of 18 residues. In germline, CDR1 is GTSNPN, CDR2 SVGIG (reference sequence). The V and J ends lost 0 bases and 0 bases respectively, with 15 bases between them. The CDR3 region is CAWSVPWTDSSYNSPLHF. In DNA form, the CDR3 reads TGTGCCTGGAGTGTACCCTGGACGGATAGCTCCTATAATTCACCCCTCCACTTT.

The rearrangement uses TRBV7-2 and TRBJ2-2, with D perhaps TRBD1 or TRBD2 (5 bases each). Germline V gives CDR1 SGHTA, CDR2 FQGNSA. V gave up 4 bases and J gave up 6 bases, with 18 bases separating them. This CDR3 region has 16 residues. The DNA for the CDR3 is TGTGCCAGCAGCTCCCCGCAGGGAGATCGAGCCGGGGAGCTGTTTTTT. This sequence encodes CASSSPQGDRAGELFF.

V usage is TRBV13 and J usage is TRBJ1-5, with D tentatively TRBD1 (6 bases). Germline values: CDR1 PRHDT, CDR2 FYEKMQ (reference sequence). Trimming shortened V by 4 bases and J by 7 bases, and 14 bases separated the two germline ends. This CDR3 region has 14 residues. CDR3 amino acids: CASSSGGQKQPQHF. CDR3 DNA sequence: TGTGCCAGCAGCTCAGGAGGACAGAAACAGCCCCAGCATTTT.

The V gene is TRBV3-1, the J gene TRBJ1-1; TRBD1 aligns across 8 bases. CDR1 is LGHDT, CDR2 YNNKEL, per germline (reference sequence). This CDR3 contains 12 residues. V lost 8 bases and J lost 4; bases outside the gene matches: 3. CDR3 coding DNA: TGTGCCAGCCGCACAGGGGGCACTGAAGCTTTCTTT. Translation gives CASRTGGTEAFF.

This sequence joins TRBV6-6 and TRBJ1-4; 7 nucleotides match TRBD1. Looked up from germline, CDR1 is MNHNY and CDR2 is SVGAGI (reference sequence). Unmatched junction bases numbered 13, after V lost 7 bases and J lost 8 bases. This CDR3 is built from 15 residues. Here the CDR3 reads CASTRFRGTGEKLFF. In DNA form, the CDR3 reads TGTGCCAGCACCAGATTCAGGGGGACGGGAGAAAAACTGTTTTTT.

The chain recombines TRBV29-1 with TRBJ2-7; a possible D gene is TRBD1 (6 bases). From germline, CDR1 is SQVTM and CDR2 ANQGSEA. V lost 5 bases and J lost 6, with 11 bases in between. This CDR3 is built from 11 residues. The CDR3 here is CSVTGSGEQYF. The CDR3 DNA follows: TGCAGCGTTACAGGGTCCGGCGAGCAGTACTTC.

This chain joins TRBV7-2 and TRBJ2-3; D remains ambiguous. V was cut by 5 bases and J by 2 bases, with 11 bases left in between. The CDR3 is 14 residues long. The germline CDR1 and CDR2 sequences are SGHTA and FQGNSA. The CDR3 DNA follows: TGTGCCAGCAGCCCCTACGACACCACAGATACGCAGTATTTT. It yields the protein CASSPYDTTDTQYF.

This clonotype appeared once. V usage is TRBV7-2 and J usage is TRBJ2-3, with 10 bases matching TRBD1. V dropped 4 bases and J dropped 2; count of bases not matched to a gene: 6. The germline V gene encodes CDR1 SGHTA and CDR2 FQGNSA. The CDR3 is made up of 16 amino acids. The CDR3: CASSSPGQGLTDTQYF. The CDR3, as DNA: TGTGCCAGCAGCTCTCCGGGACAGGGGCTCACAGATACGCAGTATTTT. Full variable domain (missing parts from reference TRBV7-2 and TRBJ2-3): GAGVSQSPSNKVTEKGKDVELRCDPISGHTALYWYRQSLGQGLEFLIYFQGNSAPDKSGLPSDRFSAERTGGSVSTLTIQRTQQEDSAVYLCASSSPGQGLTDTQYFGPGTRLTVL.

DNA for the CDR3: TGTGCCAGCAGTCTTACCCCAGGGAACACTGAAGCTTTCTTT. Protein sequence: CASSLTPGNTEAFF. The chain uses TRBV28 and TRBJ1-1; the D is unclear. Trimming shortened V by 5 bases and J by 1 base, and 11 bases separated the two germline ends. Per the germline V gene, CDR1 is MDHEN and CDR2 is SYDVKM. The CDR3 has 14 residues.

The chain recombines TRBV4-3 with TRBJ2-2, with D possibly matching TRBD1 (6 bases). The ends were cut back, 3 bases at V and 6 bases at J, with 23 bases in the middle. Per germline, CDR1 LGHNA and CDR2 YSLEER. The CDR3 contains 18 residues. CDR3 residues: CASSQYLGAGDGPGELFF. DNA for the CDR3: TGCGCCAGCAGCCAGTACCTGGGGGCAGGGGATGGTCCCGGGGAGCTGTTTTTT.